This TCR beta chain was captured in a study of shared clonotypes between healthy human individuals. Naive-designated CD8 cells lacked CD45RO, were positively enriched for CCR7, and omitted terminally differentiated effector memory CD45RA+ cells. None of the donors, who were healthy HIV-negative adults, had recently had acute infections or vaccinations. Over several immunoSEQ plates, each subset's genomic DNA was distributed in even portions. Using 200 ng DNA, approximately 30,000 T cell genomes, the sorted-subset replicate PCRs were run. The data were produced by immunoSEQ multiplex PCR, yet TCRdb's version contains in-frame clones alone and is incomplete. The repertoire holds about 820,000 clones, about 91% seen once, with less than 25% in the top ten. Broader study findings: About 5% of naive CD4 clonotypes were shared across four donors.

The V gene end was trimmed by 6 bases and the J gene end by 6 bases; junction bases not matched to a gene: 10. From germline, CDR1 is SQVTM and CDR2 ANQGSEA. The CDR3 covers 13 residues. Remarks on this clone: Antigen: not known.

This sequence was found in a man aged 25 to 40 in good health. The J gene is TRBJ1-1, the V gene TRBV29-1; 7 bases match TRBD1. The sequenced sample consisted of naive CD8+ T cells sorted from blood. CDR3 sequence (DNA): TGCAGCGTCGAGACAGGGCGGGGCGCTGAAGCTTTCTTT. Encoded protein: CSVETGRGAEAFF.